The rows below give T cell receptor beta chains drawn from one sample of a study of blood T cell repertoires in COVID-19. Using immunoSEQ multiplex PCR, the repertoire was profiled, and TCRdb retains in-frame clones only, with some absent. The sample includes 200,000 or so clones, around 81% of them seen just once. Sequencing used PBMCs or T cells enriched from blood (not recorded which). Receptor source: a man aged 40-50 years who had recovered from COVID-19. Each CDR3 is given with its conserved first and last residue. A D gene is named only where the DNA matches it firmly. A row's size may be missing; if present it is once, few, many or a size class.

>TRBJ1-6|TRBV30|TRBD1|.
CAWSVAGGNSPLHF
TGTGCCTGGAGTGTCGCAGGGGGCAATTCACCCCTCCACTTT
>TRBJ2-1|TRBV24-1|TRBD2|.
CATSDPAGGYNEQFF
TGTGCCACCAGTGATCCCGCGGGGGGGTACAATGAGCAGTTCTTC
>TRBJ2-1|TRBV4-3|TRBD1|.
CASSQDPGQGAFEQFF
TGCGCCAGCAGCCAAGACCCGGGACAGGGGGCTTTTGAGCAGTTCTTC
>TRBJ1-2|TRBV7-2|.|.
CASSPRTESYGYTF
TGTGCCAGCAGCCCACGGACAGAAAGCTATGGCTACACCTTC
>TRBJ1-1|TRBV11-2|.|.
CASSSFPAQGTEAFF
TGTGCCAGCAGCTCCTTCCCGGCACAGGGTACTGAAGCTTTCTTT
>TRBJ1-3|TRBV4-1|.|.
CASSQMRGNTIYF
TGCGCCAGCAGCCAGATGCGGGGAAACACCATATATTTT
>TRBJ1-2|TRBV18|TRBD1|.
CASSPPTGGYGYTF
TGTGCCAGCTCACCACCGACAGGGGGCTATGGCTACACCTTC
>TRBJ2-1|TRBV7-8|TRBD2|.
CASSRRLAGESSYNEQFF
TGTGCCAGCAGCCGTCGACTAGCGGGGGAGAGCTCCTACAATGAGCAGTTCTTC
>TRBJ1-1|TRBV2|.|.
CASRKGLMNTEAFF
TGTGCCAGCAGGAAGGGACTGATGAACACTGAAGCTTTCTTT
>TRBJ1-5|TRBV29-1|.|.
CSVKGSFNQPQHF
TGCAGCGTTAAAGGGAGTTTCAATCAGCCCCAGCATTTT
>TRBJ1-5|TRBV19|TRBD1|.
CASSIGRDRGGSQHF
TGTGCCAGTAGTATAGGCCGGGACAGGGGAGGTTCCCAGCATTTT
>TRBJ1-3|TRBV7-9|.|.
CASSRGGGHSGNTIYF
TGTGCCAGCAGCCGGGGCGGGGGACACTCTGGAAACACCATATATTTT
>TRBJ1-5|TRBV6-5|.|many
CASRVDRYQPQHF
TGTGCCAGCAGGGTAGACAGATATCAGCCCCAGCATTTT
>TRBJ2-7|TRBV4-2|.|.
CASSQDTKNYEQYF
TGTGCCAGCAGCCAAGATACTAAGAACTACGAGCAGTACTTC
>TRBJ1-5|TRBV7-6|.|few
CASSFYRVSNQPQHF
TGTGCCAGCAGCTTCTACAGGGTAAGTAATCAGCCCCAGCATTTT
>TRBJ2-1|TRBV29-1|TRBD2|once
CSVEANSGGPNEQFF
TGCAGCGTTGAAGCTAATAGCGGGGGTCCGAATGAGCAGTTCTTC
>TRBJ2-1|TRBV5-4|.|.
CASSLTGSSYNEQFF
TGTGCCAGCAGCCTTACGGGGAGCTCCTACAATGAGCAGTTCTTC
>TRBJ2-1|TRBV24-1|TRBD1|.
CATSDLGTGGGYEQFF
TGTGCCACCAGTGACCTCGGGACAGGGGGCGGCTATGAGCAGTTCTTC